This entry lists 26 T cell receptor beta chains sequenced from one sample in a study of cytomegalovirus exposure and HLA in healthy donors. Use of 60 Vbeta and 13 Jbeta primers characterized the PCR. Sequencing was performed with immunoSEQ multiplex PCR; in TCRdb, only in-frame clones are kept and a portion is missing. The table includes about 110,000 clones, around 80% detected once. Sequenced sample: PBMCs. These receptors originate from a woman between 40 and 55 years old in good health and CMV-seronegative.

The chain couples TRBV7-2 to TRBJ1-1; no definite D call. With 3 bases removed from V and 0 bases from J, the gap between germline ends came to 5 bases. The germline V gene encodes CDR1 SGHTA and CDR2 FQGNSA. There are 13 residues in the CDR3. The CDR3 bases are TGTGCCAGCAGCTTCCAGATGAACACTGAAGCTTTCTTT. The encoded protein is CASSFQMNTEAFF. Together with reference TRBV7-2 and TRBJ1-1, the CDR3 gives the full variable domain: GAGVSQSPSNKVTEKGKDVELRCDPISGHTALYWYRQSLGQGLEFLIYFQGNSAPDKSGLPSDRFSAERTGGSVSTLTIQRTQQEDSAVYLCASSFQMNTEAFFGQGTRLTVV.

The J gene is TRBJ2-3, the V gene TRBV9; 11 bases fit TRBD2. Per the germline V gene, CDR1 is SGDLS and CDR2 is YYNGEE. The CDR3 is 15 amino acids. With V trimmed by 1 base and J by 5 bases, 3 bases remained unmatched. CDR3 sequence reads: CASSVLAGGGDTQYF. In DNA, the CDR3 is TGTGCCAGCAGCGTATTAGCGGGAGGGGGAGATACGCAGTATTTT.

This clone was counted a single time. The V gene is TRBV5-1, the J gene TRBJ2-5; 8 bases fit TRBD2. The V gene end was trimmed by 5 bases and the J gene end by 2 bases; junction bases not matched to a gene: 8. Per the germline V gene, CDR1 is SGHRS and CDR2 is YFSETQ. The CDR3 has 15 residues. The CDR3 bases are TGCGCCAGCAGGGGGGGGGCGGGGGGTCAAGAGACCCAGTACTTC. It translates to CASRGGAGGQETQYF.

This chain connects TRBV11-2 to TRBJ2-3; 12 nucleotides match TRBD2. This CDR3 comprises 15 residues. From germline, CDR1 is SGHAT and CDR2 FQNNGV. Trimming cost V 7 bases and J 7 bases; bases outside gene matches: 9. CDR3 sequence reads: CASTRLAGVQNTQYF. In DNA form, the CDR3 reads TGTGCCAGCACCCGACTAGCGGGAGTCCAGAATACGCAGTATTTT.

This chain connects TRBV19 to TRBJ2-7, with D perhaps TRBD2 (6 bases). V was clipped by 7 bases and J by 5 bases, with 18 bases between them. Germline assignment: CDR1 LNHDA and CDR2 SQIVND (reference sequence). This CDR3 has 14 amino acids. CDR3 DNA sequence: TGTGCCAGTAAATTAGCACCTGGGACTCACGAGCAGTACTTC. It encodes CASKLAPGTHEQYF. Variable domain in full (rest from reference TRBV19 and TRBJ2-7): DGGITQSPKYLFRKEGQNVTLSCEQNLNHDAMYWYRQDPGQGLRLIYYSQIVNDFQKGDIAEGYSVSREKKESFPLTVTSAQKNPTAFYLCASKLAPGTHEQYFGPGTRLTVT.

Here the CDR3 DNA reads TGTGCCAGCAGCCCCAGGCTAGCGGGAGGCGAGTACCTGAATGAGCAGTTCTTC. This translates into CASSPRLAGGEYLNEQFF. The rearrangement joins TRBV5-5 to TRBJ2-1; 11 nucleotides align to TRBD2. This CDR3 comprises 18 residues. Germline values: CDR1 SGHKS, CDR2 YYEKEE (reference sequence). V lost 4 bases to trimming and J lost 7 bases; unmatched junction nucleotides: 16.

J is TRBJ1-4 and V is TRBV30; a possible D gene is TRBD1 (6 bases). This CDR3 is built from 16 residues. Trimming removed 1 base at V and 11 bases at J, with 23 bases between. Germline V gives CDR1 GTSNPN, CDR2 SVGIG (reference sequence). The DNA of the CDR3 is TGTGCCTGGAGTGGACAGGACGGCGCGTATTTAGGGAAACTGTTTTTT. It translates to CAWSGQDGAYLGKLFF.

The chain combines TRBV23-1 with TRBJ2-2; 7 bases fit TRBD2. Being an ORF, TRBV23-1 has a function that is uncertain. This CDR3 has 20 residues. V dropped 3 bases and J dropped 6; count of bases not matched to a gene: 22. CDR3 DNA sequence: TGCGCCAGCAGTCAGGGAGGGGCGCCCCAGTTACTCTCCAAAGCCGGGGAGCTGTTTTTT. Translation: CASSQGGAPQLLSKAGELFF.

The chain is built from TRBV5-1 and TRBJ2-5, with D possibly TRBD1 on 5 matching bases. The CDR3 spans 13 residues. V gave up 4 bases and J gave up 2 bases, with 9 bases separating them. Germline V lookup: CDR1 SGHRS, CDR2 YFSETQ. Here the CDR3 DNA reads TGCGCCAGCAGCAGGGGCAGACAAGAGACCCAGTACTTC. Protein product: CASSRGRQETQYF.

The CDR3 nucleotides are TGCAGCGCCTCCGACAGGGCGGACTTACACACCATATATTTT. Translated: CSASDRADLHTIYF. The chain combines TRBV29-1 with TRBJ1-3, with TRBD1 identical over 7 bases. The CDR3 consists of 14 residues. Germline CDR1 is SQVTM and CDR2 is ANQGSEA. The J segment lost 8 bases and the V segment lost 7 bases, leaving 14 bases of the junction unmatched.

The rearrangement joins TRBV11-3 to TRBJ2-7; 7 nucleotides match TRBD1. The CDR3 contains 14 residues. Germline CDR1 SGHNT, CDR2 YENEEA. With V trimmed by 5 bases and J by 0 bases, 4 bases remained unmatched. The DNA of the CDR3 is TGTGCCAGCAGCATAGGGGACAGCTCCTACGAGCAGTACTTC. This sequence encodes CASSIGDSSYEQYF.

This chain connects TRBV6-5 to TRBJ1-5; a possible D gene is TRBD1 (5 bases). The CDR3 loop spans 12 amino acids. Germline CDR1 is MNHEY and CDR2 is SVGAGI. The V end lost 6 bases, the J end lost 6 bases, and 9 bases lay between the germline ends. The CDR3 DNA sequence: TGTGCCAGCAGCAACGGGGGTCAGCCCCAGCATTTT. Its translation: CASSNGGQPQHF.

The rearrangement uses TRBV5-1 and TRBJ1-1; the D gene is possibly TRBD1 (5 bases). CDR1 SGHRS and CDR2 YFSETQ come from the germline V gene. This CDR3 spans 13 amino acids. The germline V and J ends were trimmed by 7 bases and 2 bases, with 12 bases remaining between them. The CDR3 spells CASGGDSNTEAFF. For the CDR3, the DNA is TGCGCCAGCGGGGGGGACTCAAACACTGAAGCTTTCTTT.

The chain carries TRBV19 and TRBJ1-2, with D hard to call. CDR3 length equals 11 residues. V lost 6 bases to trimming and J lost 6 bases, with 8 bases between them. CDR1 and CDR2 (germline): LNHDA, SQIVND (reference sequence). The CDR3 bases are TGTGCCAGTAGAACCGAGAATGGCTACACCTTC. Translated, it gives CASRTENGYTF.

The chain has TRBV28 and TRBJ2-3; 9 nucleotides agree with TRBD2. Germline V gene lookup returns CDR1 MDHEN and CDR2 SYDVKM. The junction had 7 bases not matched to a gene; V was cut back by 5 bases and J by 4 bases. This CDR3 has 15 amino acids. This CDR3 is CASSTMVAGADTQYF. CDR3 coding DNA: TGTGCCAGCAGTACGATGGTAGCGGGGGCAGATACGCAGTATTTT.

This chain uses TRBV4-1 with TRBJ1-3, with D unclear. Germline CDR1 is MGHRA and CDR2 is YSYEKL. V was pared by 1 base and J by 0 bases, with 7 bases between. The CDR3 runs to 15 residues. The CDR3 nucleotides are TGCGCCAGCAGCCAAGGGAGGGCCTCTGGAAACACCATATATTTT. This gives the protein CASSQGRASGNTIYF.

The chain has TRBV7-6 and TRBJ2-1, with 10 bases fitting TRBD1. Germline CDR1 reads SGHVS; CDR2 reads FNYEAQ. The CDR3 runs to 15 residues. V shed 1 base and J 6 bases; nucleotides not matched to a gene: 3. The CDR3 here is CASSLGDRGFNEQFF. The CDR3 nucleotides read TGTGCCAGCAGCTTAGGGGACAGGGGATTCAATGAGCAGTTCTTC.

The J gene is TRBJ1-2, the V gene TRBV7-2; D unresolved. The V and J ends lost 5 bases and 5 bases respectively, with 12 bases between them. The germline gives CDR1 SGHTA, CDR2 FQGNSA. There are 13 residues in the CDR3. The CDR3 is CASSAGSSYGYTF. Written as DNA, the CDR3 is TGTGCCAGCAGCGCCGGGTCCTCGTATGGCTACACCTTC.

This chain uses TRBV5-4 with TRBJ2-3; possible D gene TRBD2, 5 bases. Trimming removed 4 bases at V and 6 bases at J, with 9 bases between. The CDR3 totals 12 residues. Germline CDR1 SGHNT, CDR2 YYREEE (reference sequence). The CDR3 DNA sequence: TGTGCCAGCAGCCTAAGGGAGGATACGCAGTATTTT. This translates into CASSLREDTQYF.

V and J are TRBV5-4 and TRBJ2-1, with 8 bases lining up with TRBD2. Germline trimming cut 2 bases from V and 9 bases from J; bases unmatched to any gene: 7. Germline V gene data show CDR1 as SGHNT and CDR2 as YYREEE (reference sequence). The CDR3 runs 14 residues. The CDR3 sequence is CASSLFGRGGEQFF. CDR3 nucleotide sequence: TGTGCCAGCAGCTTATTCGGGAGGGGAGGTGAGCAGTTCTTC.

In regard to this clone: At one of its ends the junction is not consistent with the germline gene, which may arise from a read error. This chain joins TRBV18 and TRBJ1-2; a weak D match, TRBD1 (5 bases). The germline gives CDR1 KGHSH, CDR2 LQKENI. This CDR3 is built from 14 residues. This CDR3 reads CASSPMGREESEYF. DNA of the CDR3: TGTGCCAGCTCACCCATGGGCAGGGAAGAGTCCGAGTACTTC.

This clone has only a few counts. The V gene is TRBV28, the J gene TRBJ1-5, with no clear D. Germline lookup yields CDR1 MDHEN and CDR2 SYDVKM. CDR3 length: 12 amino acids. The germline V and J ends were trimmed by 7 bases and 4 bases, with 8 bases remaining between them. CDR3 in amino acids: CASMGHNQPQHF. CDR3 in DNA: TGTGCCAGCATGGGCCATAATCAGCCCCAGCATTTT.

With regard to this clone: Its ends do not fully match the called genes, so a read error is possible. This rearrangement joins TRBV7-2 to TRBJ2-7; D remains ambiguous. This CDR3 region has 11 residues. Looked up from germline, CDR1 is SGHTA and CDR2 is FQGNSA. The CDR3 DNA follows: TGTGCCAGCAGCCACTCCTACGTGCAGTACTTC. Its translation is CASSHSYVQYF.

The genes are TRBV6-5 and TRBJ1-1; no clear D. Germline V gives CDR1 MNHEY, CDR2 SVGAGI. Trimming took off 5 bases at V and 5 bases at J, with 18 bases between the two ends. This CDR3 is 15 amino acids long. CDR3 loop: CASSRLSGGRTEAFF. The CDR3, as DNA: TGTGCCAGCAGTAGACTCTCAGGAGGAAGGACTGAAGCTTTCTTT.

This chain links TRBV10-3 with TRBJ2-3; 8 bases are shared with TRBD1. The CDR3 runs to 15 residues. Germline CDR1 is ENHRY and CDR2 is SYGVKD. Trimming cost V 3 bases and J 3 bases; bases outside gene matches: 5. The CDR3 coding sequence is TGTGCCATCAGTGAAGAGACAGGGGCGACAGATACGCAGTATTTT. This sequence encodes CAISEETGATDTQYF.

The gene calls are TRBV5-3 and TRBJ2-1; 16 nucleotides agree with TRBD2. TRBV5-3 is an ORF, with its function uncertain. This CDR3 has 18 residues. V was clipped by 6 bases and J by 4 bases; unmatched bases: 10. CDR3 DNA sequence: TGTGCCAGAATTAACGGGACTAGCGGGAGGGCGGAGTACAATGAGCAGTTCTTC. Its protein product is CARINGTSGRAEYNEQFF.